This is a list of T cell receptor beta chains from one sample in a study of T cells in Graves' hyperthyroidism and ophthalmopathy. TCRdb independently ran MiXCR on the multiplex PCR reads; one entry per CDR3 protein. The sample holds 400,000 to 600,000 distinct CDR3 sequences, under 25% seen once. The material sequenced was blood. The source is a man younger than 30 with Graves' hyperthyroidism. CDR3s include the opening cysteine and the closing phenylalanine or tryptophan. The order of the fields is clone size, J gene, V gene, CDR3 length, D gene, CDR3 protein, CDR3 DNA. The D gene is left open where the match is weak. Size is stated for part of the rows, as once, few or many counts, or as a class when the clone is expanded.

clone size: .
J gene: TRBJ1-2
V gene: TRBV11-2
CDR3 length: 14
D gene: .
CDR3 protein: CASSLVRADYGYTF
CDR3 DNA: TGTGCCAGCAGCTTAGTTCGGGCGGACTATGGCTACACCTTC

clone size: .
J gene: TRBJ2-2
V gene: TRBV6-8
CDR3 length: 14
D gene: TRBD1
CDR3 protein: CASKVQGAIGELCF
CDR3 DNA: TGTGCCAGCAAAGTACAGGGGGCGATCGGGGAGCTGTGTTTT

clone size: .
J gene: TRBJ1-4
V gene: TRBV6-1
CDR3 length: 14
D gene: TRBD1
CDR3 protein: CASSQTGVSEKLFF
CDR3 DNA: TGTGCCAGCAGCCAGACAGGGGTTAGTGAAAAACTGTTTTTT

clone size: .
J gene: TRBJ2-5
V gene: TRBV12-3/TRBV12-4
CDR3 length: 14
D gene: .
CDR3 protein: CASSLGSGSQTQYF
CDR3 DNA: TGTGCCAGCAGTTTGGGTAGCGGATCCCAGACCCAGTACTTC

clone size: .
J gene: TRBJ2-3
V gene: TRBV3-1
CDR3 length: 16
D gene: TRBD1
CDR3 protein: CASSQDLDRGWDTQYF
CDR3 DNA: TGTGCCAGCAGCCAAGATTTAGACAGGGGTTGGGATACGCAGTATTTT

clone size: many
J gene: TRBJ2-2
V gene: TRBV18
CDR3 length: 15
D gene: .
CDR3 protein: CASSLTVPNTGELFF
CDR3 DNA: TGTGCCAGCTCACTGACGGTGCCGAACACCGGGGAGCTGTTTTTT

clone size: .
J gene: TRBJ1-4
V gene: TRBV6-2/TRBV6-3
CDR3 length: 18
D gene: .
CDR3 protein: CASSYSVIRAAANEKLFF
CDR3 DNA: TGTGCCAGCAGTTACTCGGTCATTAGGGCAGCCGCGAATGAAAAACTGTTTTTT

clone size: many
J gene: TRBJ2-5
V gene: TRBV6-1
CDR3 length: 13
D gene: .
CDR3 protein: CASSNRLSETQYF
CDR3 DNA: TGTGCCAGCAGTAACCGCCTATCCGAGACCCAGTACTTC

clone size: many
J gene: TRBJ1-1
V gene: TRBV19
CDR3 length: 11
D gene: .
CDR3 protein: CAIAGRTEAFF
CDR3 DNA: TGTGCCATCGCCGGGAGGACTGAAGCTTTCTTT

clone size: many
J gene: TRBJ2-5
V gene: TRBV12-3/TRBV12-4
CDR3 length: 13
D gene: TRBD1
CDR3 protein: CASGTGSQETQYF
CDR3 DNA: TGTGCCAGTGGGACAGGGAGCCAAGAGACCCAGTACTTC

clone size: .
J gene: TRBJ1-2
V gene: TRBV29-1
CDR3 length: 13
D gene: TRBD1
CDR3 protein: CSAAGTGNYGYTF
CDR3 DNA: TGCAGCGCCGCCGGGACAGGGAATTATGGCTACACCTTC

clone size: many
J gene: TRBJ2-2
V gene: TRBV6-2/TRBV6-3
CDR3 length: 17
D gene: TRBD2
CDR3 protein: CASAPKRGASNTGELFF
CDR3 DNA: TGTGCCAGCGCCCCCAAGCGGGGGGCCTCGAACACCGGGGAGCTGTTTTTT

clone size: .
J gene: TRBJ1-2
V gene: TRBV13
CDR3 length: 13
D gene: .
CDR3 protein: CASSSVGADGYTF
CDR3 DNA: TGTGCCAGCAGCTCCGTAGGGGCGGATGGCTACACCTTC

clone size: .
J gene: TRBJ1-2
V gene: TRBV28
CDR3 length: 13
D gene: .
CDR3 protein: CASSRTEPGGYTF
CDR3 DNA: TGTGCCAGCAGCCGTACAGAGCCCGGGGGCTACACCTTC

clone size: many
J gene: TRBJ1-2
V gene: TRBV28
CDR3 length: 15
D gene: .
CDR3 protein: CASSAQTLGNYGYTF
CDR3 DNA: TGTGCCAGCAGTGCTCAGACCCTGGGAAACTATGGCTACACCTTC

clone size: .
J gene: TRBJ2-5
V gene: TRBV10-3
CDR3 length: 15
D gene: TRBD1
CDR3 protein: CAISARDSESETQYF
CDR3 DNA: TGTGCCATCAGTGCCCGGGACAGCGAGAGCGAGACCCAGTACTTC

clone size: .
J gene: TRBJ2-5
V gene: TRBV28
CDR3 length: 15
D gene: TRBD1
CDR3 protein: CASSPQGARRETQYF
CDR3 DNA: TGTGCCAGCAGTCCGCAGGGGGCGCGGCGAGAGACCCAGTACTTC

clone size: many
J gene: TRBJ2-5
V gene: TRBV7-8
CDR3 length: 17
D gene: TRBD2
CDR3 protein: CASSFGTSGFLQETQYF
CDR3 DNA: TGTGCCAGCAGCTTCGGGACTAGCGGGTTTCTCCAAGAGACCCAGTACTTC

clone size: many
J gene: TRBJ2-5
V gene: TRBV2
CDR3 length: 16
D gene: .
CDR3 protein: CASSLARRTEGETQYF
CDR3 DNA: TGTGCCAGCAGTCTAGCCCGCCGGACTGAAGGAGAGACCCAGTACTTC

clone size: many
J gene: TRBJ2-7
V gene: TRBV18
CDR3 length: 13
D gene: TRBD1
CDR3 protein: CASSRDRVHEQYF
CDR3 DNA: TGTGCCAGCTCACGGGACAGGGTCCACGAGCAGTACTTC

clone size: many
J gene: TRBJ1-1
V gene: TRBV19
CDR3 length: 12
D gene: .
CDR3 protein: CASSIRGTEAFF
CDR3 DNA: TGTGCCAGTAGTATACGGGGCACTGAAGCTTTCTTT

clone size: .
J gene: TRBJ2-3
V gene: TRBV28
CDR3 length: 13
D gene: .
CDR3 protein: CASSQGGTDTQYF
CDR3 DNA: TGTGCCAGCAGTCAGGGCGGGACAGATACGCAGTATTTT

clone size: many
J gene: TRBJ2-7
V gene: TRBV15
CDR3 length: 15
D gene: .
CDR3 protein: CATSRDGPGSYEQYF
CDR3 DNA: TGTGCCACCAGCAGAGATGGCCCGGGTTCCTACGAGCAGTACTTC

clone size: many
J gene: TRBJ2-2
V gene: TRBV11-3
CDR3 length: 14
D gene: .
CDR3 protein: CASSFIGGTGELFF
CDR3 DNA: TGTGCCAGCAGCTTTATAGGTGGGACCGGGGAGCTGTTTTTT

clone size: .
J gene: TRBJ2-5
V gene: TRBV5-1
CDR3 length: 14
D gene: .
CDR3 protein: CASSPKGDLRPQYF
CDR3 DNA: TGCGCCAGCAGCCCCAAGGGGGACCTAAGACCCCAATACTTC

clone size: many
J gene: TRBJ2-7
V gene: TRBV11-2
CDR3 length: 13
D gene: .
CDR3 protein: CASSLAQTYEQYF
CDR3 DNA: TGTGCCAGCAGCTTAGCACAGACCTACGAGCAGTACTTC

clone size: many
J gene: TRBJ1-1
V gene: TRBV6-5
CDR3 length: 14
D gene: .
CDR3 protein: CASSYGGGNTEAFF
CDR3 DNA: TGTGCCAGCAGTTACGGAGGGGGGAACACTGAAGCTTTCTTT

clone size: once
J gene: TRBJ2-7
V gene: TRBV7-8
CDR3 length: 15
D gene: TRBD1
CDR3 protein: CASSATSGTVLEQCF
CDR3 DNA: TGTGCCAGCAGCGCAACATCCGGGACAGTATTAGAGCAGTGCTTC

clone size: .
J gene: TRBJ1-1
V gene: TRBV12-3/TRBV12-4
CDR3 length: 13
D gene: .
CDR3 protein: CASNVRGGTEAFF
CDR3 DNA: TGTGCCAGCAACGTCAGGGGTGGCACTGAAGCTTTCTTT

clone size: many
J gene: TRBJ1-2
V gene: TRBV6-5
CDR3 length: 14
D gene: .
CDR3 protein: CASSYSTGHYGYTF
CDR3 DNA: TGTGCCAGCAGTTACTCGACAGGCCACTATGGCTACACCTTC

clone size: many
J gene: TRBJ1-1
V gene: TRBV12-3/TRBV12-4
CDR3 length: 15
D gene: .
CDR3 protein: CASNPGGRVETEAFF
CDR3 DNA: TGTGCCAGCAATCCCGGGGGGAGGGTTGAGACTGAAGCTTTCTTT

clone size: .
J gene: TRBJ2-7
V gene: TRBV9
CDR3 length: 14
D gene: TRBD2
CDR3 protein: CASSPTSGSGEQYF
CDR3 DNA: TGTGCCAGCAGCCCTACTAGCGGGAGTGGCGAGCAGTACTTC

clone size: many
J gene: TRBJ1-5
V gene: TRBV6-2/TRBV6-3
CDR3 length: 16
D gene: .
CDR3 protein: CASRRQVDRPNQPQHF
CDR3 DNA: TGTGCCAGCAGACGACAGGTCGACAGGCCAAATCAGCCCCAGCATTTT

clone size: many
J gene: TRBJ2-5
V gene: TRBV11-1
CDR3 length: 14
D gene: .
CDR3 protein: CASSSQGFWETQYF
CDR3 DNA: TGTGCCAGCAGCTCACAGGGATTCTGGGAGACCCAGTACTTC

clone size: many
J gene: TRBJ1-1
V gene: TRBV2
CDR3 length: 15
D gene: TRBD1
CDR3 protein: CASSAEDRANTEAFF
CDR3 DNA: TGTGCCAGCAGTGCGGAGGACAGGGCGAACACTGAAGCTTTCTTT

clone size: many
J gene: TRBJ2-5
V gene: TRBV7-9
CDR3 length: 14
D gene: .
CDR3 protein: CASSPFGVGETQYF
CDR3 DNA: TGTGCCAGCAGCCCCTTTGGGGTCGGAGAGACCCAGTACTTC

clone size: many
J gene: TRBJ2-5
V gene: TRBV14
CDR3 length: 15
D gene: .
CDR3 protein: CASSLGLIIGETQYF
CDR3 DNA: TGTGCCAGCAGCCTCGGTCTAATCATTGGAGAGACCCAGTACTTC

clone size: .
J gene: TRBJ2-5
V gene: TRBV5-1
CDR3 length: 16
D gene: TRBD1
CDR3 protein: CASSLRGQGMLETQYF
CDR3 DNA: TGCGCCAGCAGCCTTAGGGGACAGGGGATGTTGGAGACCCAGTACTTC

clone size: many
J gene: TRBJ1-2
V gene: TRBV7-8
CDR3 length: 14
D gene: .
CDR3 protein: CASSSQGIPYGYTF
CDR3 DNA: TGTGCCAGCAGCTCACAGGGCATCCCCTATGGCTACACCTTC

clone size: many
J gene: TRBJ1-2
V gene: TRBV6-5
CDR3 length: 13
D gene: .
CDR3 protein: CASSYRTGYGYTF
CDR3 DNA: TGTGCCAGCAGTTACCGGACCGGGTATGGCTACACCTTC

clone size: many
J gene: TRBJ2-5
V gene: TRBV20-1
CDR3 length: 13
D gene: .
CDR3 protein: CSASRQTGETQYF
CDR3 DNA: TGCAGTGCTAGCCGCCAGACTGGCGAGACCCAGTACTTC

clone size: few
J gene: TRBJ2-4
V gene: TRBV28
CDR3 length: 15
D gene: TRBD2
CDR3 protein: CASSLWGLAKNIKYF
CDR3 DNA: TGTGCCAGCAGTTTATGGGGACTAGCCAAAAACATTAAGTACTTC

clone size: few
J gene: TRBJ1-2
V gene: TRBV28
CDR3 length: 14
D gene: TRBD1
CDR3 protein: CASAWDRGIYGYTF
CDR3 DNA: TGTGCCAGCGCTTGGGACAGGGGGATCTATGGCTACACCTTC

clone size: .
J gene: TRBJ1-1
V gene: TRBV6-5
CDR3 length: 12
D gene: .
CDR3 protein: CASSCPGVGSFF
CDR3 DNA: TGTGCCAGCAGTTGCCCGGGAGTTGGTTCTTTCTTT

clone size: many
J gene: TRBJ1-3
V gene: TRBV7-6
CDR3 length: 17
D gene: .
CDR3 protein: CASSLEAGSLTGNTIYF
CDR3 DNA: TGTGCCAGCAGCTTAGAAGCTGGATCCTTAACTGGAAACACCATATATTTT

clone size: many
J gene: TRBJ1-1
V gene: TRBV11-3
CDR3 length: 15
D gene: .
CDR3 protein: CASSLPLGGSTEAFF
CDR3 DNA: TGTGCCAGCAGCTTGCCTCTGGGGGGAAGCACTGAAGCTTTCTTT

clone size: many
J gene: TRBJ1-3
V gene: TRBV11-1
CDR3 length: 16
D gene: .
CDR3 protein: CASSSKGAHWGNTIYF
CDR3 DNA: TGTGCCAGCAGCTCAAAGGGTGCGCATTGGGGAAACACCATATATTTT

clone size: .
J gene: TRBJ2-7
V gene: TRBV9
CDR3 length: 14
D gene: TRBD1
CDR3 protein: CASSNRDSGNEQYF
CDR3 DNA: TGTGCCAGCAGCAACCGGGACAGCGGCAACGAGCAGTACTTC

clone size: many
J gene: TRBJ1-5
V gene: TRBV29-1
CDR3 length: 15
D gene: .
CDR3 protein: CSTDQLAKHHQPQHF
CDR3 DNA: TGCAGCACGGACCAACTCGCAAAGCACCATCAGCCCCAGCATTTT

clone size: .
J gene: TRBJ2-5
V gene: TRBV15
CDR3 length: 13
D gene: .
CDR3 protein: CATSWDLQETQYF
CDR3 DNA: TGTGCCACCAGCTGGGACCTCCAAGAGACCCAGTACTTC

clone size: many
J gene: TRBJ2-2
V gene: TRBV10-2
CDR3 length: 15
D gene: TRBD2
CDR3 protein: CASSEAGGSTGELFF
CDR3 DNA: TGCGCCAGCAGTGAGGCGGGGGGCTCTACCGGGGAGCTGTTTTTT

clone size: few
J gene: TRBJ2-2
V gene: TRBV18
CDR3 length: 16
D gene: TRBD1
CDR3 protein: CASSSFSGTETGELFF
CDR3 DNA: TGTGCCAGCTCATCCTTCTCCGGGACAGAAACCGGGGAGCTGTTTTTT